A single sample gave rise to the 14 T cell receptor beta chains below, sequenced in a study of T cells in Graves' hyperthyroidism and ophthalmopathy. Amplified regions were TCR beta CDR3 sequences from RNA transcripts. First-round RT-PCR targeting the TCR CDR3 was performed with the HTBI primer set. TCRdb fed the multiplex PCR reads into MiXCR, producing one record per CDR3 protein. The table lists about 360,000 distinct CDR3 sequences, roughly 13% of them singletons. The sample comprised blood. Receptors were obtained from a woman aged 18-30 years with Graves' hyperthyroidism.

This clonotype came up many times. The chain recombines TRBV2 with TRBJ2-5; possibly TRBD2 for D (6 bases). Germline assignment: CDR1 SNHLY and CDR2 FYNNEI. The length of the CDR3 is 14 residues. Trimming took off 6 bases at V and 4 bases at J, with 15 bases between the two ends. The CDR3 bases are TGTGCCAGCAGATTCTCCGGGGGTGGAGAGACCCAGTACTTC. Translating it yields CASRFSGGGETQYF.

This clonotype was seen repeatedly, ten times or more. CDR3 DNA sequence: TGCGCCAGCAGCCTGGGACTAGGGGGCACAGATACGCAGTATTTT. It codes for CASSLGLGGTDTQYF. This chain connects TRBV5-1 to TRBJ2-3; 8 bases line up with TRBD2. Germline CDR1 reads SGHRS; CDR2 reads YFSETQ. CDR3 length equals 15 residues. J was trimmed by 1 base and V by 4 bases; bases with no gene match: 5.

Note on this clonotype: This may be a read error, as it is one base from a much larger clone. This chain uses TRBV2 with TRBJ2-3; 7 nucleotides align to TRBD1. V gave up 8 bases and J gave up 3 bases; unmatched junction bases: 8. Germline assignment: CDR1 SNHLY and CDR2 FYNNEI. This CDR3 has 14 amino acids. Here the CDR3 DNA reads TGTGCCAGCGAATCCGACAGGGTGACAGATACGCAGTATTTT. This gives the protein CASESDRVTDTQYF.

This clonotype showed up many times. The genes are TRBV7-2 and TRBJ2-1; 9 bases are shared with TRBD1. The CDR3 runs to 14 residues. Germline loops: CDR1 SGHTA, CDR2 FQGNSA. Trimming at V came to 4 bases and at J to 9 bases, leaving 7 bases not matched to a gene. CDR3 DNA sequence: TGTGCCAGCAGCTCCAGACAGGGACAGGGTGAGCAGTTCTTC. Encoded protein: CASSSRQGQGEQFF.

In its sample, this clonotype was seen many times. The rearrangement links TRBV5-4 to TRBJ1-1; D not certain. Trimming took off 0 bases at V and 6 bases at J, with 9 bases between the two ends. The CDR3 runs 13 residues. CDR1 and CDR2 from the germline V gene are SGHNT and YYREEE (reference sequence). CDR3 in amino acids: CASSLEAGSEAFF. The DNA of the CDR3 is TGTGCCAGCAGCTTGGAAGCGGGTTCTGAAGCTTTCTTT.

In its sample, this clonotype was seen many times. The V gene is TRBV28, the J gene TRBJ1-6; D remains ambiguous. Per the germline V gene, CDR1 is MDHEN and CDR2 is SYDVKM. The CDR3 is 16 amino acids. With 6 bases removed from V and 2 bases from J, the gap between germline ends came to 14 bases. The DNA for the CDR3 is TGTGCCAGCAGCCCCCCGCTAAGCGCCTATAATTCACCCCTCCACTTT. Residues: CASSPPLSAYNSPLHF.

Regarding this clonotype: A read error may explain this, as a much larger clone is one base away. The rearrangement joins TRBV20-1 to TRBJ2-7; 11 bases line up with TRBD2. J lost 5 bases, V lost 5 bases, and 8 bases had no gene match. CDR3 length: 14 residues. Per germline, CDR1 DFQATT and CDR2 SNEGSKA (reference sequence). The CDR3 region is CSAALAGGRHEQYF. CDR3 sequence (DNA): TGCAGTGCTGCCCTAGCGGGAGGTCGACACGAGCAGTACTTC.

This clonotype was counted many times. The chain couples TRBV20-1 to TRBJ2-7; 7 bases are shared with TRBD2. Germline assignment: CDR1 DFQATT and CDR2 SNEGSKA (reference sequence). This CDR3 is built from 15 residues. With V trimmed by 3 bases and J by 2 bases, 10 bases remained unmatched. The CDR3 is CSARSQRGGPYEQYF. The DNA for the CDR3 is TGCAGTGCTAGGAGCCAGAGGGGAGGGCCCTACGAGCAGTACTTC.

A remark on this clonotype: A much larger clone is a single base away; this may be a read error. CDR3 sequence reads: CAGPGYQETQYF. The CDR3 region has the DNA TGTGCCGGGCCGGGGTACCAAGAGACCCAGTACTTC. This chain uses TRBV5-5 with TRBJ2-5; TRBD2 might be the D (5 bases). From germline, CDR1 is SGHKS and CDR2 YYEKEE (reference sequence). V gave up 10 bases and J gave up 0 bases, with 10 bases separating them. The length of the CDR3 is 12 residues.

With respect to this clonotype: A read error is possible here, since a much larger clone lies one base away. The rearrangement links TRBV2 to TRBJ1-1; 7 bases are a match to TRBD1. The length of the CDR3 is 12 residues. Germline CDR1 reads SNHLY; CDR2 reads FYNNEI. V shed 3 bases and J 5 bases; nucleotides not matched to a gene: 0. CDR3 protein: CASSDRGTEAFF. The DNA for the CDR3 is TGTGCCAGCAGTGACAGGGGGACTGAAGCTTTCTTT.

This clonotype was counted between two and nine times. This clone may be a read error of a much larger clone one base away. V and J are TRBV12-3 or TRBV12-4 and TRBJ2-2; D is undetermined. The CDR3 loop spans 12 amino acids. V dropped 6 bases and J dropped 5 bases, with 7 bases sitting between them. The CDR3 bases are TGTGCCAGCAGCTTCAGAACCGGGGAGCTGTTTTTT. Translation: CASSFRTGELFF.

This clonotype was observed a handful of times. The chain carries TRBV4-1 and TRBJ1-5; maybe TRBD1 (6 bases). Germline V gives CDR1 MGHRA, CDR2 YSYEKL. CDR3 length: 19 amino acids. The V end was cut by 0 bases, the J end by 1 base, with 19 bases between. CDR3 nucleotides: TGCGCCAGCAGCCAAGAACTTTTCGGGGGGCTCGGGAGCAATCAGCCCCAGCATTTT. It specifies CASSQELFGGLGSNQPQHF.

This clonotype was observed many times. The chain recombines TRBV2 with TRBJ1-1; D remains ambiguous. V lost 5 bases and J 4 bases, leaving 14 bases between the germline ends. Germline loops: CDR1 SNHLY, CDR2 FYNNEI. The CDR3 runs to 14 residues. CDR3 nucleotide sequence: TGTGCCAGCAGTTACACGGACGGCCTCACTGAAGCTTTCTTT. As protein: CASSYTDGLTEAFF.

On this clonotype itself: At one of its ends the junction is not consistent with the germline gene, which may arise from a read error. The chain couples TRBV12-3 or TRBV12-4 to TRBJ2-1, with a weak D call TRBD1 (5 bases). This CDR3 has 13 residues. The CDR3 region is CASSIRVFNEQLF. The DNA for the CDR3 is TGTGCCAGCTCCATCAGGGTCTTCAATGAGCAGCTCTTC.